This T cell receptor (beta chain) originates from a study of blood T cell repertoires in COVID-19. The overall study: Sites across the United States, Italy and Spain contributed samples from acute and convalescent COVID-19. PBMCs, B-cell-depleted T cells, or T cells provided the cDNA or gDNA that made up the material.

As originally analysed: Amplifying reference gene primers gave estimates of nucleated cell counts. Repertoires were generated with immunoSEQ multiplex PCR, while TCRdb's copy carries only in-frame clones and drops some. The V and J calls and clone size were taken over from that table, and D and trimming were inferred from the DNA. The table lists over 200,000 clones, around 90% of them singletons. This receptor was obtained from a human donor in a cohort sampled during active COVID-19. Material: peripheral blood.

The CDR3 sequence is CASSLSQGTGNTIYF. The CDR3 DNA reads TGTGCCAGCAGCCTAAGTCAGGGAACTGGAAACACCATATATTTT. The chain combines TRBV6-5 with TRBJ1-3; possibly TRBD1 for D (5 bases). Deletions cut 6 bases from V and 2 bases from J, with 14 bases between. CDR1 is MNHEY, CDR2 SVGAGI, per germline. The CDR3 consists of 15 residues.